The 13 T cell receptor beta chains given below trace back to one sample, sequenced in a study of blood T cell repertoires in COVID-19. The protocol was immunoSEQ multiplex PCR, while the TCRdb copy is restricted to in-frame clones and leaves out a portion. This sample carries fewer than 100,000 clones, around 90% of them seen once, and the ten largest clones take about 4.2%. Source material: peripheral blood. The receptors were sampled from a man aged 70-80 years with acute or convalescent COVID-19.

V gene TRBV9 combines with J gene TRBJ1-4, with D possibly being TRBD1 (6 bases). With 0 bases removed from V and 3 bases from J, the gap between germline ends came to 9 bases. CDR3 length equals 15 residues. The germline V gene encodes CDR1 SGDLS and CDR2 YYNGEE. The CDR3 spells CASSVEQGPNEKLFF. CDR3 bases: TGTGCCAGCAGCGTAGAACAGGGCCCTAATGAAAAACTGTTTTTT.

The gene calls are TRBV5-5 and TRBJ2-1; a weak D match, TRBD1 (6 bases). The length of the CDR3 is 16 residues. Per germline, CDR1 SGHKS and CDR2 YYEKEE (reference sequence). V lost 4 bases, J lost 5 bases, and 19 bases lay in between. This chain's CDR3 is CASSREGVLMNNEQFF. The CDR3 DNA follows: TGTGCCAGCAGCAGAGAGGGGGTCCTAATGAACAATGAGCAGTTCTTC.

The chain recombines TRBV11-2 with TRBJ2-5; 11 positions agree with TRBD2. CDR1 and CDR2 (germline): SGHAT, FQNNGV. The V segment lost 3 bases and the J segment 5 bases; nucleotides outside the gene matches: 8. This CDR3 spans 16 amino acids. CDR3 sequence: CASSLGSGGARETQYF. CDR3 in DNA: TGTGCCAGCAGCTTGGGTAGCGGGGGGGCTAGGGAGACCCAGTACTTC.

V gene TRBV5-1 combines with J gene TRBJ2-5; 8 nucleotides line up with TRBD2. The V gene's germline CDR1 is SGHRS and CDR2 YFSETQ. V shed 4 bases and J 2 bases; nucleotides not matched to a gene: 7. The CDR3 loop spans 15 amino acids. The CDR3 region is CASSTNPGGQETQYF. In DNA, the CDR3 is TGCGCCAGCAGCACCAACCCGGGAGGGCAAGAGACCCAGTACTTC.

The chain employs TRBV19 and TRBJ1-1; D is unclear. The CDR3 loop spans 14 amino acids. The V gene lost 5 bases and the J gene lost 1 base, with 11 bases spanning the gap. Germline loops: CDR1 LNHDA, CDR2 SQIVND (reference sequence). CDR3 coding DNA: TGTGCCAGTAGTGTGCAATTGGCGAACACTGAAGCTTTCTTT. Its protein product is CASSVQLANTEAFF.

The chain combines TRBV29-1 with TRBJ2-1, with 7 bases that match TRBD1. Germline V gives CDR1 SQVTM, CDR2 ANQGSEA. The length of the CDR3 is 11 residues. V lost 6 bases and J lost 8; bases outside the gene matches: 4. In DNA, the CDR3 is TGCAGCGTGGACAGGCCCCATGAGCAGTTCTTC. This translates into CSVDRPHEQFF.

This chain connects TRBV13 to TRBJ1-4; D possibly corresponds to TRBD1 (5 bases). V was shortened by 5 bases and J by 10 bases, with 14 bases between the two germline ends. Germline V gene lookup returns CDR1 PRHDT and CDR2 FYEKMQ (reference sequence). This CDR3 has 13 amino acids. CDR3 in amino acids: CASSLLREGKLFF. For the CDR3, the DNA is TGTGCCAGCAGCCTCCTCAGGGAGGGAAAACTGTTTTTT. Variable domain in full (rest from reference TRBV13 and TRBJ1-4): AAGVIQSPRHLIKEKRETATLKCYPIPRHDTVYWYQQGPGQDPQFLISFYEKMQSDKGSIPDRFSAQQFSDYHSELNMSSLELGDSALYFCASSLLREGKLFFGSGTQLSVL.

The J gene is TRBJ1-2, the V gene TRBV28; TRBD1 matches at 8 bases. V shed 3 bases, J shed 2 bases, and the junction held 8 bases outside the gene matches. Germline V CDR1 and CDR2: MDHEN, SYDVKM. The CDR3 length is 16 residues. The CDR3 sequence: CASSFIGQGPNYGYTF. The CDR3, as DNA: TGTGCCAGCAGTTTCATCGGACAGGGACCAAACTATGGCTACACCTTC.

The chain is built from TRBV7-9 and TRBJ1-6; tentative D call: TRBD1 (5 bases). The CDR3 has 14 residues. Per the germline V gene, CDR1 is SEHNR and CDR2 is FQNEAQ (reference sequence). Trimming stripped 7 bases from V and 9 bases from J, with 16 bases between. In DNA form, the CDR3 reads TGTGCCAGCACCCCGTTGACAGCCACTTCACCCCTCCACTTT. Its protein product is CASTPLTATSPLHF.

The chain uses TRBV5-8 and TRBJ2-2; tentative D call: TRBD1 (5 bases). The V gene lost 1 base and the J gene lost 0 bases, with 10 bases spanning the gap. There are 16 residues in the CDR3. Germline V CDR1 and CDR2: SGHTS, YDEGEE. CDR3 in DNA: TGTGCCAGCAGCTTGTGGGGCGGTTCGAACACCGGGGAGCTGTTTTTT. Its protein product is CASSLWGGSNTGELFF.

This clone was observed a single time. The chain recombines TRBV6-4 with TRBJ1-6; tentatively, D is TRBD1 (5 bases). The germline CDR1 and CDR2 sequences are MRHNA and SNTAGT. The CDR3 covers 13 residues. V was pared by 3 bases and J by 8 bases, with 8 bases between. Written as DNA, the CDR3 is TGTGCCAGCAGTGAACAGGCCGATTCACCCCTCCACTTT. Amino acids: CASSEQADSPLHF.

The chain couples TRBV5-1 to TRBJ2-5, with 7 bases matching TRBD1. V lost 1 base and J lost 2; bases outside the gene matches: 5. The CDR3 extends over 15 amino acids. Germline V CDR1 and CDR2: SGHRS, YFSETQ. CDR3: CASSLRGTAQETQYF. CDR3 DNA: TGCGCCAGCAGCTTGCGTGGGACAGCACAAGAGACCCAGTACTTC.

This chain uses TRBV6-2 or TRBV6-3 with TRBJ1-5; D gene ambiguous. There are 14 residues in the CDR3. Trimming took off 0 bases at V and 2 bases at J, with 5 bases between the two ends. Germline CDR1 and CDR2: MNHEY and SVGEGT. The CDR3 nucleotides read TGTGCCAGCAGTTACTCCGGGGGCAATCAGCCCCAGCATTTT. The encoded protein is CASSYSGGNQPQHF.